Presented here are 30 T cell receptor beta chains from one specimen sequenced in a study of shared clonotypes between healthy human individuals. The method was immunoSEQ multiplex PCR; TCRdb's version includes in-frame clones alone and lacks a portion of them. The data hold a few million clones, with under 97% observed a single time. The sample taken for sequencing was naive CD4+ T cells sorted from blood. This sample's subset: CD45RA+ positively selected. The origin of the receptors is a man younger than 35 in good health.

The CDR3 sequence: CASSELLGGGPQETQYF. CDR3 nucleotide sequence: TGTGCCAGCAGTGAGCTCCTCGGGGGGGGCCCCCAAGAGACCCAGTACTTC. The rearrangement joins TRBV2 to TRBJ2-5, with 8 bases fitting TRBD2. Trimming cost V 3 bases and J 1 base; bases outside gene matches: 10. The CDR3 length is 17 residues. The V gene's germline CDR1 is SNHLY and CDR2 FYNNEI. The full variable domain, with the rest looked up from reference TRBV2 and TRBJ2-5, is EPEVTQTPSHQVTQMGQEVILRCVPISNHLYFYWYRQILGQKVEFLVSFYNNEISEKSEIFDDQFSVERPDGSNFTLKIRSTKLEDSAMYFCASSELLGGGPQETQYFGPGTRLLVL.

The chain links TRBV14 to TRBJ1-1; no firm D call. CDR3 length: 13 amino acids. Germline CDR1 and CDR2: SGHDN and FVKESK. Between the trimmed V and J ends, which lost 3 bases and 6 bases, there was a span of 11 bases. CDR3 nucleotide sequence: TGTGCCAGCAGCCACGGTCAAGTCCCTGAAGCTTTCTTT. Translation: CASSHGQVPEAFF.

This clone was found a few times. This sequence joins TRBV11-2 and TRBJ1-5; possibly TRBD1 for D (5 bases). V was clipped by 5 bases and J by 5 bases, with 10 bases between them. Per germline, CDR1 SGHAT and CDR2 FQNNGV. The CDR3 totals 13 residues. Here the CDR3 reads CASSRDGDQPQHF. CDR3 sequence (DNA): TGTGCCAGCAGCCGGGACGGGGATCAGCCCCAGCATTTT.

The J gene is TRBJ2-1, the V gene TRBV5-1; TRBD2 agrees at 10 bases. Germline CDR1 reads SGHRS; CDR2 reads YFSETQ. Trimming at V came to 6 bases and at J to 6 bases, leaving 9 bases not matched to a gene. The CDR3 loop spans 15 amino acids. The CDR3 loop is CASTTLAGVSNEQFF. The CDR3 nucleotides are TGCGCCAGCACCACGCTAGCGGGAGTTTCCAATGAGCAGTTCTTC.

The rearrangement joins TRBV19 to TRBJ2-3; D possibly corresponds to TRBD1 (6 bases). CDR1 and CDR2 (germline): LNHDA, SQIVND (reference sequence). This CDR3 is built from 16 residues. With 1 base removed from V and 0 bases from J, the gap between germline ends came to 11 bases. CDR3 sequence: CASSIAGTHSTDTQYF. Here the CDR3 DNA reads TGTGCCAGTAGTATAGCCGGGACACATAGCACAGATACGCAGTATTTT. Looking up the rest from reference TRBV19 and TRBJ2-3 gives the full variable domain: DGGITQSPKYLFRKEGQNVTLSCEQNLNHDAMYWYRQDPGQGLRLIYYSQIVNDFQKGDIAEGYSVSREKKESFPLTVTSAQKNPTAFYLCASSIAGTHSTDTQYFGPGTRLTVL.

The chain has TRBV6-1 and TRBJ1-4; 7 bases agree with TRBD1. The germline V gene has CDR1 MNHNS and CDR2 SASEGT. The CDR3 consists of 14 residues. Unmatched junction bases numbered 5, after V lost 6 bases and J lost 4 bases. This chain's CDR3 is CASRVQGINEKLFF. Here the CDR3 DNA reads TGTGCCAGCAGGGTACAGGGGATTAATGAAAAACTGTTTTTT.

A remark on this clone: The same CDR3 is also encoded by other DNA sequences in this sample. The V call is TRBV6-1, the J call TRBJ2-7; TRBD1 matches at 7 bases. J was trimmed by 0 bases and V by 8 bases; bases with no gene match: 4. From germline, CDR1 is MNHNS and CDR2 SASEGT. This CDR3 is 13 amino acids long. As DNA, the CDR3 is TGTGCCAGCCGGACAGGTGCCTCCTACGAGCAGTACTTC. Protein: CASRTGASYEQYF.

The chain recombines TRBV5-4 with TRBJ1-5; D is ambiguous. Germline V CDR1 and CDR2: SGHNT, YYREEE (reference sequence). V dropped 4 bases and J dropped 6 bases, with 14 bases sitting between them. This CDR3 comprises 14 residues. The CDR3 sequence: CASSPPRFGQPQHF. The CDR3 DNA follows: TGTGCCAGCAGCCCCCCAAGGTTTGGTCAGCCCCAGCATTTT.

For the CDR3, the DNA is TGTGCCAGCAGCTTATGGCGGGAGGGCCTGGAGACCCAGTACTTC. This translates into CASSLWREGLETQYF. The chain employs TRBV11-2 and TRBJ2-5, with 9 bases identical to TRBD2. Germline loops: CDR1 SGHAT, CDR2 FQNNGV. The CDR3 is made up of 15 amino acids. Germline trimming cut 2 bases from V and 5 bases from J; bases unmatched to any gene: 6.

The gene calls are TRBV6-6 and TRBJ2-7, with 8 nucleotides matching TRBD1. J lost 1 base, V lost 0 bases, and 5 bases had no gene match. Germline CDR1 MNHNY, CDR2 SVGAGI (reference sequence). The CDR3 is made up of 16 amino acids. The CDR3: CASSYSRQGWSYEQYF. CDR3 DNA sequence: TGTGCCAGCAGTTACTCGAGACAGGGGTGGTCCTACGAGCAGTACTTC.

The chain carries TRBV30 and TRBJ2-7; possible D gene TRBD2, 5 bases. The CDR3 contains 19 residues. Trimming took 0 bases from V and 0 from J, leaving 24 bases between them. Germline assignment: CDR1 GTSNPN and CDR2 SVGIG (reference sequence). The CDR3 protein is CAWSVLRTYPPGRSYEQYF. In DNA form, the CDR3 reads TGTGCCTGGAGTGTACTACGGACTTACCCGCCTGGACGCTCCTACGAGCAGTACTTC.

V and J are TRBV7-2 and TRBJ2-5; D tentatively reads TRBD1 or TRBD2 (5 bases each). This CDR3 region has 16 residues. V gave up 5 bases and J gave up 2 bases, with 18 bases separating them. Germline CDR1 is SGHTA and CDR2 is FQGNSA. The CDR3 region has the DNA TGTGCCAGCAGCCATTTCTGGGACGGCAGGCAAGAGACCCAGTACTTC. Amino acids: CASSHFWDGRQETQYF.

The chain is built from TRBV6-4 and TRBJ2-7; 10 bases fit TRBD1. J lost 1 base, V lost 0 bases, and 9 bases had no gene match. Per the germline V gene, CDR1 is MRHNA and CDR2 is SNTAGT. This CDR3 comprises 18 residues. The CDR3 reads CASSDSRDRGTYSYEQYF. The DNA of the CDR3 is TGTGCCAGCAGTGACTCGCGGGACAGGGGAACTTATTCCTACGAGCAGTACTTC.

Concerning this clone: Other DNA sequences from this sample encode an identical CDR3 as well. The chain joins TRBV6-5 to TRBJ2-7, with 7 bases lining up with TRBD2. The trim removed 3 bases at V and 2 bases at J, leaving 7 bases unmatched. The CDR3 covers 15 residues. CDR1 is MNHEY, CDR2 SVGAGI, per germline. In nucleotides, the CDR3 is TGTGCCAGCAGTTATCGGGCGGGAGCGCCCTACGAGCAGTACTTC. Translation gives CASSYRAGAPYEQYF.

This sequence joins TRBV29-1 and TRBJ2-1, with a possible D match to TRBD2 (7 bases). The CDR3 spans 16 residues. Germline loops: CDR1 SQVTM, CDR2 ANQGSEA. Trimming cost V 6 bases and J 7 bases, with 25 bases left between them. DNA for the CDR3: TGCAGCGTATCCCCGTGGGGGGAAGGGGGACTAAATGAGCAGTTCTTC. This gives the protein CSVSPWGEGGLNEQFF.

V and J are TRBV14 and TRBJ1-2, with TRBD1 as a possible D gene (6 bases). Germline V lookup: CDR1 SGHDN, CDR2 FVKESK. The CDR3 totals 14 residues. V dropped 0 bases and J dropped 8 bases, with 13 bases sitting between them. CDR3 in amino acids: CASSQEWGLLGYTF. In nucleotides, the CDR3 is TGTGCCAGCAGCCAAGAGTGGGGGCTTCTGGGCTACACCTTC.

Regarding this clone: Other DNA sequences within the sample encode an identical CDR3. The V and J genes are TRBV5-1 and TRBJ1-5; D remains ambiguous. The germline V and J ends were trimmed by 0 bases and 6 bases, with 7 bases remaining between them. The germline V gene has CDR1 SGHRS and CDR2 YFSETQ. The CDR3 loop spans 13 amino acids. The CDR3: CASSLAGFQPQHF. The CDR3 region has the DNA TGCGCCAGCAGCTTGGCGGGTTTTCAGCCCCAGCATTTT.

The chain uses TRBV11-2 and TRBJ2-3, with 10 nucleotides matching TRBD2. The germline CDR1 and CDR2 sequences are SGHAT and FQNNGV. The V and J ends lost 7 bases and 0 bases, in that order; junction bases with no gene match: 16. The CDR3 length is 19 residues. The DNA for the CDR3 is TGTGCCAGCACCTCGAAGGGTACTAGCGGGGACTCTAGCACAGATACGCAGTATTTT. Amino acids: CASTSKGTSGDSSTDTQYF.

CDR3: CASSLSSGAGNTIYF. The CDR3 region has the DNA TGCGCCAGCAGCCTCTCCTCGGGTGCTGGAAACACCATATATTTT. The gene calls are TRBV4-3 and TRBJ1-3; D remains unclear. Germline V gene lookup returns CDR1 LGHNA and CDR2 YSLEER. V was cut by 4 bases and J by 2 bases, with 12 bases left in between. The CDR3 consists of 15 residues.

This clone has a single count. Written as DNA, the CDR3 is TGTGCCAGCAGCGCCTGGACTAGGAACACCGGGGAGCTGTTTTTT. It specifies CASSAWTRNTGELFF. The gene calls are TRBV7-2 and TRBJ2-2, with 7 nucleotides matching TRBD2. CDR3 length: 15 amino acids. The V gene's germline CDR1 is SGHTA and CDR2 FQGNSA. V was clipped by 5 bases and J by 1 base; unmatched bases: 4.

This chain joins TRBV25-1 and TRBJ1-4, with D possibly being TRBD1 (6 bases). The V and J ends lost 2 bases and 0 bases respectively, with 10 bases between them. Per the germline V gene, CDR1 is MGHDK and CDR2 is SYGVNS. This CDR3 has 16 amino acids. This CDR3 reads CASSEGGAPTNEKLFF. The CDR3 DNA is TGTGCCAGCAGTGAAGGGGGGGCCCCAACTAATGAAAAACTGTTTTTT.

The CDR3 is CASSEASGLQFF. CDR3 bases: TGTGCCAGCAGTGAAGCAAGCGGACTGCAGTTCTTC. This chain connects TRBV2 to TRBJ2-1; D perhaps matches TRBD2 (5 bases). This CDR3 has 12 residues. V lost 0 bases and J 12 bases, leaving 9 bases between the germline ends. Germline CDR1 and CDR2: SNHLY and FYNNEI.

In DNA form, the CDR3 reads TGTGCCATCAGTGAAGAGTTAAGCGGTCCCCCCTACGAGCAGTACTTC. This encodes CAISEELSGPPYEQYF. This chain connects TRBV10-3 to TRBJ2-7, with D possibly matching TRBD2 (5 bases). CDR1 and CDR2 (germline): ENHRY, SYGVKD. This CDR3 is built from 16 residues. Trimming took 3 bases from V and 2 from J, leaving 17 bases between them.

The chain employs TRBV2 and TRBJ1-2; TRBD1 might be the D (5 bases). The germline V gene has CDR1 SNHLY and CDR2 FYNNEI. V lost 8 bases and J 5 bases, leaving 21 bases between the germline ends. This CDR3 is 15 amino acids long. The CDR3 DNA reads TGTGCCAGCCCTAAGGAGCCCACAGGAAGATATGGCTACACCTTC. Translated, it gives CASPKEPTGRYGYTF.

The V call is TRBV10-3, the J call TRBJ2-7; tentatively, D is TRBD1 (6 bases). CDR3 length equals 14 residues. CDR1 ENHRY and CDR2 SYGVKD come from the germline V gene. The V end lost 6 bases, the J end lost 4 bases, and 16 bases lay between the germline ends. CDR3 sequence: CAIRPGTSTYEQYF. CDR3 coding DNA: TGTGCCATCAGGCCCGGGACATCCACTTACGAGCAGTACTTC.

Turning to this clone: The same CDR3 can be traced to other DNA sequences in this sample. This chain connects TRBV5-4 to TRBJ2-2; 9 positions match TRBD1. The V gene's germline CDR1 is SGHNT and CDR2 YYREEE (reference sequence). This CDR3 has 16 residues. V was clipped by 5 bases and J by 1 base; unmatched bases: 6. The CDR3 is CASSLGQGLNTGELFF. DNA for the CDR3: TGTGCCAGCAGTCTGGGACAGGGCTTGAACACCGGGGAGCTGTTTTTT.

A remark on this clone: Distinct nucleotide sequences in the sample also encode this CDR3. The chain uses TRBV28 and TRBJ2-7, with a weak D call TRBD2 (6 bases). V lost 3 bases and J lost 4, with 10 bases in between. This CDR3 is built from 13 residues. CDR1 and CDR2 (germline): MDHEN, SYDVKM. CDR3: CASSLVRGYEQYF. CDR3 coding DNA: TGTGCCAGCAGTTTGGTCCGGGGGTACGAGCAGTACTTC.

The J gene is TRBJ2-7, the V gene TRBV7-2; 8 positions match TRBD1. Germline V gene lookup returns CDR1 SGHTA and CDR2 FQGNSA. After removal of 7 bases from V and 2 bases from J, the junction contained 7 bases not matched to a gene. The CDR3 covers 14 residues. CDR3 sequence: CASNGPGQAYEQYF. The CDR3 nucleotides read TGTGCCAGCAACGGACCGGGACAGGCCTACGAGCAGTACTTC.

A few counts support this clone. One junction end does not reproduce the germline sequence, and a read error may be involved. V gene TRBV30 combines with J gene TRBJ1-6; perhaps TRBD1 as D (6 bases). This CDR3 is built from 15 residues. Germline assignment: CDR1 GTSNPN and CDR2 SVGIG (reference sequence). The chain's CDR3 is CAWSGTGTGSSALHF. The CDR3 DNA reads TGTGCCTGGAGTGGTACAGGGACTGGATCTTCAGCCCTCCACTTT.

In its sample, this clone was seen once. The genes are TRBV6-5 and TRBJ1-1; TRBD1 matches at 9 bases. Germline V gene lookup returns CDR1 MNHEY and CDR2 SVGAGI. V was pared by 10 bases and J by 5 bases, with 14 bases of the junction left unmatched. The CDR3 contains 15 residues. CDR3 loop: CATSRGTGQGTEAFF. Here the CDR3 DNA reads TGTGCCACAAGCAGAGGGACAGGGCAAGGTACTGAAGCTTTCTTT.